The sequence of this T cell receptor (beta chain) was determined in a study of T cell responses to AZD1222 COVID-19 vaccine (dated by TCRdb to about 2021). Background on the whole study: AZD1222 recipients with second doses at about 4 weeks or about 12 weeks were pooled, because spike-specific TCR depth and breadth did not differ between schedules. Trial participants were enrolled into age subgroups of 18-55, 56-69 and 70-plus years, which contained 148, 28 and 57 TCR-sequenced participants, respectively. TCR sequencing was performed for 230 to 250 trial participants, of whom approximately 200 were given two doses of AZD1222 and some 25 were given two doses of MenACWY control vaccine.

Read against the paper, the sample's time point label means: baseline before first vaccination. The vaccinee samples were drawn from two UK trials, COV001 and COV002, one of which was a single-blind randomized controlled phase 2/3 trial testing AZD1222 (ChAdOx1 nCoV-19) in healthy adults. For TCRbeta chain sequencing, PBMC samples were collected from trial participants at day 0 and at day 28 after the second dose. Study-level results and caveats: The 56-69-year group was small, and its depth increase did not reach significance, likely because of low power. The vaccine-associated CD4 TCRs covered the entire spike protein, and the dominant responses fell in regions 160-218 and 743-854. No day 14 peak-response samples were available, so repertoires were characterized only after the peak T cell response. Participants were mostly white British, with more females than males. The authors suggested clonal diversity may have been underestimated. Conclusions about previously exposed vaccinees were limited because only six AZD1222 recipients were SARS-CoV-2 seropositive at baseline. Nearly half of unique spike-specific TCRs reportedly recognized epitopes outside regions mutated in the B.1.351 and B.1.1.7 variants. A significant rise in spike-specific TCR breadth and depth was observed after two AZD1222 doses relative to day 0 and relative to MenACWY recipients.

The CDR3 regions of human TCRbeta chains were analyzed by immunosequencing. The published analysis was carried out like this. TCRs in the repertoires were compared against a reference library of SARS-CoV-2-specific TCRs that had been generated with the MIRA antigen-specificity platform. Breadth was defined as the fraction of unique TCRs that were SARS-CoV-2-associated. Depth was defined as the fraction of total T cells that were SARS-CoV-2-associated. Using the MIRA data, each spike-specific TCR was mapped to the spike region that the TCR reacts to and placed in a CD4 or CD8 class. Log10-transformed breadth and depth values were compared by one-way ANOVA with Sidak's multiple comparisons tests. This immuneACCESS table, as held by TCRdb, lists in-frame sequences with V and J called but not all clones. Of the missing ones, under half trace to an unresolved V gene in checked studies; the others have no known cause. V, J and clone size are those of that table, while D and trimming were read from the DNA. The table for this sample lists approximately 180,000 clones; about 89% of them were counted only once. The ten largest clones take up under 2% of the sample.

About this clone itself: Its antigen has not been determined. Per-nucleotide qualities are absent, and no much larger clonotype sits a single base away.

From cysteine to phenylalanine, the CDR3 is 14 amino acids long. The retained sequence is limited to the CDR3, 42 bases, with the frame set at the first base. Deletion took 1 base off V and 4 bases off J, with a span of 9 bases between the germline ends. Sequences SGHRS (CDR1) and YFSETQ (CDR2) are obtained from the germline V gene. The sequence links TRBV5-1 to TRBJ1-3, and perhaps TRBD1 as D gene, on 5 matching bases. The source is an adult in good health. The source material was peripheral blood, sampled on day 0 of AZD1222 vaccination. The bases are TGCGCCAGCAGCTTGACAGGTGGAGGAAACACCATATATTTT. Translated, this is CASSLTGGGNTIYF.